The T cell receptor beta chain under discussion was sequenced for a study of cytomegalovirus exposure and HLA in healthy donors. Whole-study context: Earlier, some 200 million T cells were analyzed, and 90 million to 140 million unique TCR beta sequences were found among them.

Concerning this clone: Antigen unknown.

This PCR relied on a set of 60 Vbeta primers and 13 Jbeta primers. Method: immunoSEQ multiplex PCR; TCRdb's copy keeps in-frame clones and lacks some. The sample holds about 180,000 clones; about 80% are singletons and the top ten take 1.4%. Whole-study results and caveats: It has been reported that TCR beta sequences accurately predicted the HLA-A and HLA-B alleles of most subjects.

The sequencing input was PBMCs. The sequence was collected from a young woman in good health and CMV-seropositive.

CDR3 in DNA: TGTGCCAGCAGTGGTGGGACAGGGTTCGATGAAAAACTGTTTTTT. This codes for CASSGGTGFDEKLFF. The V and J genes are TRBV6-5 and TRBJ1-4; TRBD1 agrees at 9 bases. This CDR3 is 15 amino acids long. Germline CDR1 and CDR2: MNHEY and SVGAGI. The junction had 7 bases not matched to a gene; V was cut back by 5 bases and J by 6 bases.